This T cell receptor beta chain was captured in a study of Tregs in tolerant kidney transplant recipients. The method was immunoSEQ multiplex PCR; TCRdb's version includes in-frame clones alone and lacks a portion of them. The repertoire holds 100,000 to 120,000 clones, with nearly 90% as singletons. Per the germline V gene, CDR1 is SGHAT and CDR2 is FQNNGV. The CDR3 has 15 amino acids. Trimming shortened V by 5 bases and J by 5 bases, and 18 bases separated the two germline ends. The chain joins TRBV11-2 to TRBJ2-5, with D possibly being TRBD2 (6 bases). This material consisted of CD4+ T cells from blood, taken before the transplant. This TCR was recovered from a human donor who received a combined kidney and bone marrow transplant. The CDR3 DNA reads TGTGCCAGCAGCCGAACCACCGCCGGGGGTGAGACCCAGTACTTC. Its translation is CASSRTTAGGETQYF.